The entry below describes one T cell receptor beta chain. The authors' processing: Counts of nucleated cells, estimated from reference gene primer amplification, were obtained. Using immunoSEQ multiplex PCR, the repertoire was profiled, and TCRdb retains in-frame clones only, with some absent. The V and J calls and clone size are taken from that table; D and trimming were inferred from the DNA. The sample lists roughly 240,000 clones; around 90% were seen once. This specimen belongs to a study of blood T cell repertoires in COVID-19. Whole-study context: Samples representing acute and convalescent COVID-19 were sourced from the United States, Italy and Spain. PBMCs, B-cell-depleted T cells, or T cells provided the cDNA or gDNA that made up the material.

The CDR3 is 14 amino acids. Trimming took 4 bases from V and 4 from J; bases not matched to a gene: 7. The germline V gene has CDR1 MNHEY and CDR2 SMNVEV (reference sequence). The cohort comprised adults aged about 18 to 89 years residing in 20 to 25 US areas. V usage is TRBV27 and J usage is TRBJ2-7; 7 bases fit TRBD2. The clonotype originates from a man aged 45 to 65 who had been exposed to COVID-19. Sequenced sample: PBMCs or T cells enriched from blood (not recorded which). CDR3 nucleotide sequence: TGTGCCAGCAGTTCCGGACTAGAGGGATACGAGCAGTACTTC. It specifies CASSSGLEGYEQYF.